This TCR beta chain comes out of a study of regulatory T cells in long-lasting Graves disease. About this clonotype: Its cognate antigen is unknown.

This CDR3 contains 13 residues. V was cut by 4 bases and J by 1 base, with 7 bases left in between. Germline assignment: CDR1 LNHNV and CDR2 YYDKDF (reference sequence). From PBMCs, RNA was extracted and then used to make the TCR library. Using its own MiXCR run on the reads, TCRdb lists one record per CDR3 protein. This table holds 1,500 to 2,000 distinct CDR3 sequences, around four fifths found once. Whole-study findings and limits: Graves' patients with persistent disease showed TCR diversity lower than patients newly diagnosed. Only a small sample size was used, which may have cut accuracy.

V and J are TRBV15 and TRBJ1-1; a weak D match, TRBD1 (6 bases). This TCR derives from a woman aged 18-35 years with Graves disease. Sequenced material: peripheral blood mononuclear cells (PBMCs), taken with antithyroid drug treatment, in newly diagnosed or persistent Graves disease (not recorded which). As DNA, the CDR3 is TGTGCCACCAGCACGGACAGGAACACTGAAGCTTTCTTT. This codes for CATSTDRNTEAFF.